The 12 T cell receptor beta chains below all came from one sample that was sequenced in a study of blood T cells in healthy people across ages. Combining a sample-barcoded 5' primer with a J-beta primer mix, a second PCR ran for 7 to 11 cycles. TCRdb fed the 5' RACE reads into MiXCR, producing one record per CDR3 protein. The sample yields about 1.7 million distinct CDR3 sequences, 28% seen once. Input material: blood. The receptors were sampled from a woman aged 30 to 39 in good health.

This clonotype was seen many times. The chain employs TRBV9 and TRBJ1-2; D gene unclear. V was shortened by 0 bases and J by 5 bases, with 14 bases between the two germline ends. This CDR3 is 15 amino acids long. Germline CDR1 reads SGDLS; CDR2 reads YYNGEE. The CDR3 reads CASSVDVRGPYGYTF. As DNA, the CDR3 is TGTGCCAGCAGCGTAGATGTCCGGGGTCCGTATGGCTACACCTTC.

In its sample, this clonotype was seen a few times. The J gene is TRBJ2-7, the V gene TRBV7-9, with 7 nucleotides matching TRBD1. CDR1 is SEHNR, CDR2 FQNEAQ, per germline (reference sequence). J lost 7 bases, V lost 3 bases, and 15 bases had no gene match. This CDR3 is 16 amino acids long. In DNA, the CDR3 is TGTGCCAGCAGCTTCCTGACCGACAGGGCCCTAGAGGAGCAGTACTTC. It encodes CASSFLTDRALEEQYF.

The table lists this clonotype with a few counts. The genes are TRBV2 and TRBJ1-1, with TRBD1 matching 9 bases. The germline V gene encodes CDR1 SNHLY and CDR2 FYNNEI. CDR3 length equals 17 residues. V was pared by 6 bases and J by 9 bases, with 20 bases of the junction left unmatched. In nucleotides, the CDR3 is TGTGCCAGCAGGGAAAAGCTTCTGGGACAGGGAAGCGTGAAAGCTTTCTTT. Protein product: CASREKLLGQGSVKAFF.

The CDR3 reads CAIRSPLGTEAFF. The CDR3 DNA follows: TGTGCCATCAGATCCCCCTTGGGGACTGAAGCTTTCTTT. The J gene is TRBJ1-1, the V gene TRBV10-3; no definite D call. Per germline, CDR1 ENHRY and CDR2 SYGVKD. Deletions cut 6 bases from V and 5 bases from J, with 13 bases between. The CDR3 has 13 amino acids.

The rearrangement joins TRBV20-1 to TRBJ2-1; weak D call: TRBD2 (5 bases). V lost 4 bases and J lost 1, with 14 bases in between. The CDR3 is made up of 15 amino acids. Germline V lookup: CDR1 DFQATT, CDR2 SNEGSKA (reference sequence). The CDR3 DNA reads TGCAGTGCTATAATTAAGGGAGTATCCTACAATGAGCAGTTCTTC. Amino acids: CSAIIKGVSYNEQFF.

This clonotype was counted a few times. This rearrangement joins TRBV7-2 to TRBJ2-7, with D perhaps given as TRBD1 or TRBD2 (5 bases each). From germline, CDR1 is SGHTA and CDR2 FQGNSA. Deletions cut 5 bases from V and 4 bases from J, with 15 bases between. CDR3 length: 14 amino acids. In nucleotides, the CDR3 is TGTGCCAGCAGCGGAGGTAGGGGTCGATACGAGCAGTACTTC. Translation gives CASSGGRGRYEQYF.

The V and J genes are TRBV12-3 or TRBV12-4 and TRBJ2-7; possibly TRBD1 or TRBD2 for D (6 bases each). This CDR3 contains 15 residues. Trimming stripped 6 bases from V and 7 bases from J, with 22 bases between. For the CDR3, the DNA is TGTGCCAGCAGGTGGACGGGACTGGGGGCAAATGAGCAGTACTTC. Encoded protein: CASRWTGLGANEQYF.

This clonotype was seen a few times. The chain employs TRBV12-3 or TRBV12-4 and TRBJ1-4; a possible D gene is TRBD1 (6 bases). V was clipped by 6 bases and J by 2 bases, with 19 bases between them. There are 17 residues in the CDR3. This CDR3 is CASSRIRGALTNEKLFF. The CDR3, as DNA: TGTGCCAGCAGCCGGATTAGGGGGGCGCTTACTAATGAAAAACTGTTTTTT.

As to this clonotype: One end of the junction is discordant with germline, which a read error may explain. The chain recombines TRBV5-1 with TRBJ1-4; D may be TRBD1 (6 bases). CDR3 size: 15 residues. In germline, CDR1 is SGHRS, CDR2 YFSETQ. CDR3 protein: CAGSLASGVAEKLFF. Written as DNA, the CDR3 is TGCGCCGGCAGCTTGGCCTCAGGGGTGGCTGAAAAACTGTTTTTT.

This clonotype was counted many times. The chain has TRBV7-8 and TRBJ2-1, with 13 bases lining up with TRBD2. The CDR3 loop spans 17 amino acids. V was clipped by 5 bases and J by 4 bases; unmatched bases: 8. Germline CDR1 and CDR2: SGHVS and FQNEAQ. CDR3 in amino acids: CASSHRTSGSGYNEQFF. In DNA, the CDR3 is TGTGCCAGCAGCCATCGGACTAGCGGGAGTGGGTACAATGAGCAGTTCTTC.

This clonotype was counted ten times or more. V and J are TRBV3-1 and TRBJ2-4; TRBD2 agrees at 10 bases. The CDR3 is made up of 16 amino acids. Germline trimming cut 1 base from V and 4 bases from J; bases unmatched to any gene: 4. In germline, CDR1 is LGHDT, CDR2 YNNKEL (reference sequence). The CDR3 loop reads CASSQVTAGGKNIQYF. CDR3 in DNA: TGTGCCAGCAGCCAAGTGACAGCGGGGGGGAAAAACATTCAGTACTTC.

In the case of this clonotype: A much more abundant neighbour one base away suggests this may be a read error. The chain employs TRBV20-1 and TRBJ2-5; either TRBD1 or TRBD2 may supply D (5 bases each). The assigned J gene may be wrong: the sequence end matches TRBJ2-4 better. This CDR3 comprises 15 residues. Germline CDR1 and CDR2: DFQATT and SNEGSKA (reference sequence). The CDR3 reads CSARGQRDLKNIQYF. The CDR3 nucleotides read TGCAGTGCTAGAGGGCAGAGGGACCTCAAAAACATTCAGTACTTC.